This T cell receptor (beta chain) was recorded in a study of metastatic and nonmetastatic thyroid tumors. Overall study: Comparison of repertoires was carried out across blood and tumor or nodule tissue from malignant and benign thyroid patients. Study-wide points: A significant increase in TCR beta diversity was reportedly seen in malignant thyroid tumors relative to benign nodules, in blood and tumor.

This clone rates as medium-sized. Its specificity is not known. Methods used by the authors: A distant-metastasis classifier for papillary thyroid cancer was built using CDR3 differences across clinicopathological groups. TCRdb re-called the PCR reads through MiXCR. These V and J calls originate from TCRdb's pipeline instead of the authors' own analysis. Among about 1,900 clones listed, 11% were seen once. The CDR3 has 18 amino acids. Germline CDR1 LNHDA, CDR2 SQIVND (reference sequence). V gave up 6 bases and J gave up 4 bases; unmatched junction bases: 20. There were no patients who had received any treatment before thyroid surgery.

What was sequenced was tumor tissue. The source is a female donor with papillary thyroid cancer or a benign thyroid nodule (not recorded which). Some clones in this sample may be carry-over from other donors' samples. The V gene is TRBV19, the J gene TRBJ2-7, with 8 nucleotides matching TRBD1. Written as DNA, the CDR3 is TGTGCCAGTAGAACGGAGCACGCTCGACAGGGGATGGATTACGAGCAGTACTTC. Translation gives CASRTEHARQGMDYEQYF.